A selection of T cell receptor beta chains follows, all from one sample in a study of T cell responses to AZD1222 COVID-19 vaccine. Profiled with immunoSEQ multiplex PCR; TCRdb holds only in-frame clones, not every one. The table records 150,000 to 200,000 clones, 88% of them present only once. The sequenced sample was peripheral blood, obtained 28 days after the second AZD1222 dose. Receptors originate from an adult who received the AZD1222 COVID-19 vaccine. The CDR3 runs from the conserved cysteine through the conserved F or W. Each record gives: clone size, D gene, J gene, V gene, CDR3 protein, CDR3 DNA. The D gene is left open where the match is weak. Clone size appears in some rows only: once, few, many, or a class for an expanded clone.

>.|.|TRBJ1-1|TRBV12-3/TRBV12-4
CASSPEWGEAFF
TGTGCCAGCAGTCCCGAATGGGGTGAAGCTTTCTTT
>.|.|TRBJ2-5|TRBV4-3
CASSRSETQYF
TGCGCCAGCAGCCGCTCCGAGACCCAGTACTTC
>.|.|TRBJ1-1|TRBV9
CASKPFDTEAFF
TGTGCCAGCAAACCGTTCGACACTGAAGCTTTCTTT
>.|TRBD1|TRBJ1-5|TRBV5-8
CASRSPTTGAQPQHF
TGTGCCAGCAGATCCCCAACGACAGGGGCTCAGCCCCAGCATTTT
>.|TRBD2|TRBJ2-2|TRBV2
CASRRRRRTLAEGAGELFF
TGTGCCAGCAGGCGAAGACGACGGACACTAGCGGAGGGCGCCGGGGAGCTGTTTTTT
>.|.|TRBJ2-7|TRBV6-5
CASIRGPGGAYEQYF
TGTGCCAGCATCCGGGGACCTGGAGGGGCCTACGAGCAGTACTTC
>.|TRBD2|TRBJ2-7|TRBV5-4
CASSLGLADYEQYF
TGTGCCAGCAGCTTAGGACTAGCGGACTACGAGCAGTACTTC
>.|.|TRBJ2-5|TRBV6-4
CASSDKETQYF
TGTGCCAGCAGTGACAAAGAGACCCAGTACTTC
>.|TRBD1|TRBJ1-1|TRBV28
CASSYPGTAGGEAFF
TGTGCCAGCAGCTATCCCGGGACAGCCGGGGGTGAAGCTTTCTTT
>once|TRBD1|TRBJ2-3|TRBV30
CSGQGLTDTQYF
TGTTCGGGACAGGGATTAACAGATACGCAGTATTTT
>.|.|TRBJ1-5|TRBV12-3/TRBV12-4
CASRSTDNQPQHF
TGTGCCAGCAGGTCGACTGACAATCAGCCCCAGCATTTT
>.|.|TRBJ1-1|TRBV19
CASSILPGFDTEAFF
TGTGCCAGTAGTATTCTGCCGGGGTTCGACACTGAAGCTTTCTTT
>.|TRBD1|TRBJ2-5|TRBV7-2
CASSQTGEKETQYF
TGTGCCAGCAGCCAAACAGGGGAGAAGGAGACCCAGTACTTC
>.|.|TRBJ2-3|TRBV11-2
CASSGVGSTDTQYF
TGTGCCAGCTCCGGAGTAGGAAGCACAGATACGCAGTATTTT
>.|.|TRBJ2-3|TRBV28
CASSSLAGVKDTQYF
TGTGCCAGCAGTTCCCTCGCCGGAGTTAAAGATACGCAGTATTTT
>.|.|TRBJ2-2|TRBV7-3
CASSTGTANTGELFF
TGTGCCAGCAGCACCGGGACGGCGAACACCGGGGAGCTGTTTTTT
>.|TRBD2|TRBJ2-7|TRBV2
CASRIERESYEQYF
TGTGCCAGCAGAATCGAGCGGGAGAGCTACGAGCAGTACTTC
>once|.|TRBJ1-2|TRBV29-1
CSVLADYYGYTF
TGCAGCGTTCTCGCAGATTACTATGGCTACACCTTC
>.|.|TRBJ2-1|TRBV10-3
CAISESGNTGEQFF
TGTGCCATCAGTGAGTCTGGTAATACGGGTGAGCAGTTCTTC
>.|TRBD1|TRBJ2-6|TRBV7-2
CASSLASGQANVLTF
TGTGCCAGCAGCTTAGCCTCGGGACAGGCGAACGTCCTGACTTTC
>.|.|TRBJ2-2|TRBV7-2
CATRVRRAGPTNTGELFF
TGTGCCACGCGGGTTAGGAGGGCCGGTCCAACGAACACCGGGGAGCTGTTTTTT
>.|.|TRBJ2-7|TRBV9
CASSAEVDASYEQYF
TGTGCCAGCAGCGCGGAGGTGGACGCCTCCTACGAGCAGTACTTC
>.|.|TRBJ2-2|TRBV19
CASNPRGVRRDTGELFF
TGTGCCAGTAACCCGAGGGGGGTTCGAAGGGACACCGGGGAGCTGTTTTTT
>.|.|TRBJ2-3|TRBV16
CASRRSDTQYF
TGTGCCAGCAGACGGTCAGATACGCAGTATTTT
>.|TRBD2|TRBJ2-7|TRBV27
CASSLRAGGPYEQYF
TGTGCCAGCAGTTTACGAGCGGGAGGGCCCTACGAGCAGTACTTC
>.|.|TRBJ1-5|TRBV24-1
CATSDSKGPNQPQHF
TGTGCCACCAGTGATTCGAAAGGACCCAATCAGCCCCAGCATTTT
>few|.|TRBJ1-3|TRBV7-2
CASSLVTLGNTIYF
TGTGCCAGCAGCTTAGTGACACTTGGAAACACCATATATTTT
>once|.|TRBJ1-5|TRBV6-5
CASSYSHTGSQPQHF
TGTGCCAGCAGTTACTCCCACACAGGGTCGCAGCCCCAGCATTTT
>.|.|TRBJ2-1|TRBV9
CASSPVIRVAYNEQFF
TGTGCCAGCAGCCCCGTTATAAGGGTTGCCTACAATGAGCAGTTCTTC
>.|.|TRBJ2-7|TRBV9
CASSVDSQANEQYF
TGTGCCAGCAGCGTAGATTCACAGGCTAACGAGCAGTACTTC
>.|TRBD2|TRBJ2-7|TRBV29-1
CSFRRGSHEQYF
TGCAGCTTCCGGCGGGGGTCCCACGAGCAGTACTTC
>.|TRBD2|TRBJ2-7|TRBV28
CASSMLTSGQFSYEQYF
TGTGCCAGCAGTATGTTAACTAGCGGCCAATTCTCCTACGAGCAGTACTTC
>.|TRBD1|TRBJ2-1|TRBV5-1
CASSLEGQGTYNEQFF
TGCGCCAGCAGCTTGGAAGGACAGGGGACCTACAATGAGCAGTTCTTC
>.|.|TRBJ1-5|TRBV5-1
CASSLRGGNQPQHF
TGCGCCAGCAGCTTGAGAGGGGGCAATCAGCCCCAGCATTTT